Below are 4 T cell receptor beta chains sequenced from a single sample in a study of cytomegalovirus exposure and HLA in healthy donors (dated by TCRdb to about 2017). Libraries came from the immunoSEQ multiplex PCR assay. Entries here come from immuneACCESS through TCRdb and include only in-frame sequences with V and J called. Some clones fail to appear in such tables; in the studies checked, an unresolved V gene covers under half of the shortfall, and the cause of the remainder is unknown. Across this sample there are some 45,000 clones, with roughly 92% seen only once. The ten largest make up 5.6% of the sample. What was sequenced was PBMCs. Receptor source: a man younger than 35 in good health and CMV-seronegative.

The chain recombines TRBV9 with TRBJ2-5, with 8 bases fitting TRBD1. There are 14 residues in the CDR3. From germline, CDR1 is SGDLS and CDR2 YYNGEE. With 4 bases clipped from V and 5 bases from J, the junction kept 7 bases outside the gene matches. CDR3 nucleotide sequence: TGTGCCAGCAGCTCCCGGACAGGGTGGGAGACCCAGTACTTC. It codes for CASSSRTGWETQYF. Variable domain in full (rest from reference TRBV9 and TRBJ2-5): DSGVTQTPKHLITATGQRVTLRCSPRSGDLSVYWYQQSLDQGLQFLIQYYNGEERAKGNILERFSAQQFPDLHSELNLSSLELGDSALYFCASSSRTGWETQYFGPGTRLLVL.

The J gene is TRBJ2-1, the V gene TRBV7-2; 8 positions agree with TRBD2. Germline loops: CDR1 SGHTA, CDR2 FQGNSA. CDR3 length: 18 residues. V was clipped by 1 base and J by 5 bases; unmatched bases: 13. The CDR3 sequence is CASSLVLGSGSRHNEQFF. In nucleotides, the CDR3 is TGTGCCAGCAGCTTAGTCCTAGGAAGCGGGAGTCGACACAATGAGCAGTTCTTC.

J is TRBJ2-1 and V is TRBV7-2; D is possibly TRBD2 (6 bases). With 3 bases removed from V and 6 bases from J, the gap between germline ends came to 18 bases. This CDR3 comprises 16 residues. From germline, CDR1 is SGHTA and CDR2 FQGNSA. In DNA form, the CDR3 reads TGTGCCAGCAGCTTGGGGTGGGCTAGCGATCGCAATGAGCAGTTCTTC. This translates into CASSLGWASDRNEQFF.

This clone came up once. CDR3 residues: CASSLDSQAFF. CDR3 in DNA: TGTGCCAGCAGCTTAGACTCTCAGGCTTTCTTT. The rearrangement uses TRBV11-2 and TRBJ1-1; D not certain. CDR1 is SGHAT and CDR2 is FQNNGV in the germline V gene. This CDR3 region has 11 residues. Trimming pared 0 bases from V and 11 bases from J, leaving 7 bases between. Based on the CDR3 plus reference TRBV11-2 and TRBJ1-1, the full variable domain is EAGVAQSPRYKIIEKRQSVAFWCNPISGHATLYWYQQILGQGPKLLIQFQNNGVVDDSQLPKDRFSAERLKGVDSTLKIQPAKLEDSAVYLCASSLDSQAFFGQGTRLTVV.